This TCR beta chain was found in a study of T cell responses to AZD1222 COVID-19 vaccine. In the study overall: Analysis merged second doses at about 4 or about 12 weeks. Study-wide results and limits: Increases in Spike-specific TCR breadth and depth were seen after two AZD1222 doses. The sample set comprised mostly white British donors with more females, and clonal diversity was possibly underestimated.

V was shortened by 4 bases and J by 8 bases, with 15 bases between the two germline ends. CDR1 is SGHTA, CDR2 FQGTGA, per germline. This CDR3 comprises 14 residues. Method: immunoSEQ multiplex PCR; TCRdb's copy keeps in-frame clones and lacks some. The sample consists of 90,000 to 150,000 clones, roughly 90% of them appearing once. This clone was counted once. As yet, its antigen is unknown. The chain recombines TRBV7-3 with TRBJ2-4; D unresolved. The source is an adult in good health. The sequenced sample was peripheral blood, obtained on day 0 of AZD1222 vaccination. DNA for the CDR3: TGTGCCAGCAGCTCACATCGGGCGGCGGACATTCAGTACTTC. It translates to CASSSHRAADIQYF. The full variable domain, in which reference TRBV7-3 and TRBJ2-4 provide the parts outside the CDR3, is GAGVSQTPSNKVTEKGKYVELRCDPISGHTALYWYRQSLGQGPEFLIYFQGTGAADDSGLPNDRFFAVRPEGSVSTLKIQRTERGDSAVYLCASSSHRAADIQYFGAGTRLSVL.